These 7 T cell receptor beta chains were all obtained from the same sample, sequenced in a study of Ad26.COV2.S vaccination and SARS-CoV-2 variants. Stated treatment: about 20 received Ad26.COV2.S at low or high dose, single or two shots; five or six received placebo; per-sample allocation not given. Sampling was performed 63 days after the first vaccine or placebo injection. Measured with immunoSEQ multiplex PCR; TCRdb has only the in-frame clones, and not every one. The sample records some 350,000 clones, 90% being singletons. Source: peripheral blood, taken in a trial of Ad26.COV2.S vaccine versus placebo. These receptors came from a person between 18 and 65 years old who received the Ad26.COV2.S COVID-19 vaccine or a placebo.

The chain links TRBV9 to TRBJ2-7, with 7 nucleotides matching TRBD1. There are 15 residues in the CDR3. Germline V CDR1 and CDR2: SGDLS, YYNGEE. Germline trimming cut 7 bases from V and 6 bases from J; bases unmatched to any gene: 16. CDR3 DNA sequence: TGTGCCAGCTCCACTGCCACAGGGGTCGAGGTCGAGCAGTACTTC. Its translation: CASSTATGVEVEQYF.

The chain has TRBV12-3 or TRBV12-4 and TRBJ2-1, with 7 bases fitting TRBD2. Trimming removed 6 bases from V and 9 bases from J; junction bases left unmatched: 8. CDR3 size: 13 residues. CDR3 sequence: CASRLPGRAEQFF. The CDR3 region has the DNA TGTGCCAGCAGGCTTCCAGGGAGGGCTGAGCAGTTCTTC.

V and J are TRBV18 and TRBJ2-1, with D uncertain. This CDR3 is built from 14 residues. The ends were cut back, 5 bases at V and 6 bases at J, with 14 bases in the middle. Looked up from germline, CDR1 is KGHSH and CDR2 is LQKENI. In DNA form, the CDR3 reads TGTGCCAGCTCAACGACTTGGACGGCCAATGAGCAGTTCTTC. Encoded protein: CASSTTWTANEQFF.

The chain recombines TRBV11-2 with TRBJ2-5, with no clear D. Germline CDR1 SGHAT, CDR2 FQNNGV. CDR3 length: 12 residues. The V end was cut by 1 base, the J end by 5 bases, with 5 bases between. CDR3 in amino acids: CASSLGAETQYF. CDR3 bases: TGTGCCAGCAGCTTAGGAGCGGAGACCCAGTACTTC.

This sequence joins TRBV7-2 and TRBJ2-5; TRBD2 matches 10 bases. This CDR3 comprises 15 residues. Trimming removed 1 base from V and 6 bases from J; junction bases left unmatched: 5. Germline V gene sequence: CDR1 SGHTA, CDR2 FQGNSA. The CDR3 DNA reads TGTGCCAGCAGCTTAGAAGCGGGAGGGGCCCAGACCCAGTACTTC. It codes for CASSLEAGGAQTQYF.

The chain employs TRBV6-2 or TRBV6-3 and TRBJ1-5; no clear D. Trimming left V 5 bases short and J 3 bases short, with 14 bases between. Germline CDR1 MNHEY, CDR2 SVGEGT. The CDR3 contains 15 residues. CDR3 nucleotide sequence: TGTGCCAGCAGTCCCTTAGCCCTCGCCAATCAGCCCCAGCATTTT. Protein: CASSPLALANQPQHF.

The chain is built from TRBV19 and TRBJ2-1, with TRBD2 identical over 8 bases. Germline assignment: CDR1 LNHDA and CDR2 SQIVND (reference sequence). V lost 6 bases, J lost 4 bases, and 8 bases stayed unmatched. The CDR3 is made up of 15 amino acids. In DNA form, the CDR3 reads TGTGCCAGTAGGATGGCGGGGGGACCTTACAATGAGCAGTTCTTC. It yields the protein CASRMAGGPYNEQFF.